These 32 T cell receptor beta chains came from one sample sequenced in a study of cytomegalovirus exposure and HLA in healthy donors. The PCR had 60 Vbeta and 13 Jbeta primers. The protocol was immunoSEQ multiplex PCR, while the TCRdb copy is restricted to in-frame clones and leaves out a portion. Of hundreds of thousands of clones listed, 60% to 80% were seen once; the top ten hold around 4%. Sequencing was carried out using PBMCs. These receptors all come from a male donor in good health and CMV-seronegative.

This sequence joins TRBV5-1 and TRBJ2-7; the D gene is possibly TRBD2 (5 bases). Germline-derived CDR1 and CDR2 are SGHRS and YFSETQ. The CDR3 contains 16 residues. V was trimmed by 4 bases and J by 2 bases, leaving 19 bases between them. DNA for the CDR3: TGCGCCAGCAGCACTGGACTGGCGCCGGGTACCTACGAGCAGTACTTC. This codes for CASSTGLAPGTYEQYF.

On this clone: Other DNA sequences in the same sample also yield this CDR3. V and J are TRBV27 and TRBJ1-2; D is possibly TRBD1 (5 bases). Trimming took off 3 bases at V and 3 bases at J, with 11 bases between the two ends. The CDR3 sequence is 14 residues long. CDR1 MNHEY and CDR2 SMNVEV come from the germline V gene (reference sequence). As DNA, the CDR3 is TGTGCCAGCAGTTTTGGCCAGGGTGACTATGGCTACACCTTC. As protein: CASSFGQGDYGYTF.

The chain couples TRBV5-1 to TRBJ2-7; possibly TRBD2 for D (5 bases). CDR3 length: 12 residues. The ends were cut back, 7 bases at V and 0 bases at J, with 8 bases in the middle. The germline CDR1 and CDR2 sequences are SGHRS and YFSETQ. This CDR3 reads CASGEYSYEQYF. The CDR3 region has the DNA TGCGCCAGCGGGGAGTACTCCTACGAGCAGTACTTC.

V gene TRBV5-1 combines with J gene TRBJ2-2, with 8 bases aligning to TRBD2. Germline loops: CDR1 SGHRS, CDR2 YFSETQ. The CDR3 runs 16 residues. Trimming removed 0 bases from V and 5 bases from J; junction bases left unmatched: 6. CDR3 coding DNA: TGCGCCAGCAGCTTGGTCTCGGGAGGGGGTACCGGGGAGCTGTTTTTT. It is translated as CASSLVSGGGTGELFF.

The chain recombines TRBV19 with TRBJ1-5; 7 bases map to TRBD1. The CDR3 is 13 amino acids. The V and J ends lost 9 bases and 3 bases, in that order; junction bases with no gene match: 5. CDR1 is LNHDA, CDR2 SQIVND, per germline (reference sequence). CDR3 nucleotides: TGTGCCAGCCGCGGACAGGTCAATCAGCCCCAGCATTTT. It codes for CASRGQVNQPQHF.

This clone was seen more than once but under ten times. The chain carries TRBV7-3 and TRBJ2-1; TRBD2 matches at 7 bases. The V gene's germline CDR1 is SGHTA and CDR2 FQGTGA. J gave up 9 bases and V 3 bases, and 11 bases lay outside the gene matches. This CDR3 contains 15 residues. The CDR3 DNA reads TGTGCCAGCAGCTTGATAGGCGGGAGAATAGGTGAGCAGTTCTTC. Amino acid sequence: CASSLIGGRIGEQFF.

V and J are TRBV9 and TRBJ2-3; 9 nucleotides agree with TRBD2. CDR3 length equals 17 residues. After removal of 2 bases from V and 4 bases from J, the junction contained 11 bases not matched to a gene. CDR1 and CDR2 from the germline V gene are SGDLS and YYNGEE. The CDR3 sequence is CASSVDLAGATSDTQYF. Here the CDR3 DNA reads TGTGCCAGCAGCGTCGATTTAGCGGGAGCCACCTCAGATACGCAGTATTTT.

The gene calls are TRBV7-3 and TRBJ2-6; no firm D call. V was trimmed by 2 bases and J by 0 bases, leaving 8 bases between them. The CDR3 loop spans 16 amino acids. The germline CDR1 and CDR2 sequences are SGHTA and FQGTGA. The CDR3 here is CASSLREVSGANVLTF. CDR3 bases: TGTGCCAGCAGCTTACGTGAGGTCTCTGGGGCCAACGTCCTGACTTTC.

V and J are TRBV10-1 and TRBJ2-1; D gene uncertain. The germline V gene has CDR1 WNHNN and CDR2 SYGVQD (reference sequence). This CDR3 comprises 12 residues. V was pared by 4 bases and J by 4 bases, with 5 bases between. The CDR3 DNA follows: TGCGCCAGCAGTGCCCGTTACAATGAGCAGTTCTTC. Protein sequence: CASSARYNEQFF.

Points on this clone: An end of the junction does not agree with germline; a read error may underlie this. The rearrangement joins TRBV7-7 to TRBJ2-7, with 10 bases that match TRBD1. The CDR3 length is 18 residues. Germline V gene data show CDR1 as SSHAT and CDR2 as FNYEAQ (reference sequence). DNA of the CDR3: TGTGCTAGCAGCTTATTCCCCCCGACAGGGGGCTTAATCTACGAGCAGTACTTC. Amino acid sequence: CASSLFPPTGGLIYEQYF.

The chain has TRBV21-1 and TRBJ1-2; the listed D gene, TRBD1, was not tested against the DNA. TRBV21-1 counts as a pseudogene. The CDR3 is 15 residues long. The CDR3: CASSIQDLANYGYTF. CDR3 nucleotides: TGTGCCAGCAGCATACAGGACCTAGCTAACTATGGCTACACCTTC.

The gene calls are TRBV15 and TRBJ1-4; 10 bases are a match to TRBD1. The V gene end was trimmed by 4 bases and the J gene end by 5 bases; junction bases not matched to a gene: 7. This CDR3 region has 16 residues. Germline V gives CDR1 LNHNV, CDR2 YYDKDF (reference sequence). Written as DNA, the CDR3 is TGTGCCACCAGCACATCCGGGACAGGGGAGAATGAAAAACTGTTTTTT. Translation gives CATSTSGTGENEKLFF.

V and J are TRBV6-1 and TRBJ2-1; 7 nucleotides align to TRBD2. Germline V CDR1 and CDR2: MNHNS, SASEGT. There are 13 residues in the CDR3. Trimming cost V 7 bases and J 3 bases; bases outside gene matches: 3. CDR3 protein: CASNPGGYNEQFF. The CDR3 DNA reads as TGTGCCAGCAACCCGGGAGGCTACAATGAGCAGTTCTTC.

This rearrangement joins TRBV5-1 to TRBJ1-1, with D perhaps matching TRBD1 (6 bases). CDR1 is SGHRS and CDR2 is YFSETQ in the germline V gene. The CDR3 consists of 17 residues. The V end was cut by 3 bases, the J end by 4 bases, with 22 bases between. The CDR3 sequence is CASSYSSLREGGTEAFF. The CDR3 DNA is TGCGCCAGCAGCTATAGTTCCCTCAGGGAAGGGGGCACTGAAGCTTTCTTT.

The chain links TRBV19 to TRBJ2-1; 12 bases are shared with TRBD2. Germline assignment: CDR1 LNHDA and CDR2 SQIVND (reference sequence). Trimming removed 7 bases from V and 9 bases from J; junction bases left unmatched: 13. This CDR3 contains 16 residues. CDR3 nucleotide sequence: TGTGCCAGTACCCCCCTGACTAGCGGGAGATTAGGTGAGCAGTTCTTC. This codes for CASTPLTSGRLGEQFF.

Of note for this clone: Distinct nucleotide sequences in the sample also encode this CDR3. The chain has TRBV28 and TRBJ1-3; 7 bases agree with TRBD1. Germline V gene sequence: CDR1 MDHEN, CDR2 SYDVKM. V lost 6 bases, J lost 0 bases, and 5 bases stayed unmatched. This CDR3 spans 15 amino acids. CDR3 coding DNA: TGTGCCAGCAGCTTCAGGGGGTACTCTGGAAACACCATATATTTT. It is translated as CASSFRGYSGNTIYF.

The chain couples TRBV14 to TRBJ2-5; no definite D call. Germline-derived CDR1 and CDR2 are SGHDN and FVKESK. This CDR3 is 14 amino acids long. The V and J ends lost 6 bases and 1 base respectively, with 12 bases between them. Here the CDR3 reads CASSRVGVQETQYF. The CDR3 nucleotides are TGTGCCAGCAGTCGGGTAGGAGTCCAAGAGACCCAGTACTTC.

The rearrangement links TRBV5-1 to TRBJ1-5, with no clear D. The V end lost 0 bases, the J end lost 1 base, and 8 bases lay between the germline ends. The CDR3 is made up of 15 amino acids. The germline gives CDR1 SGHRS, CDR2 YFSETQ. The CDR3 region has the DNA TGCGCCAGCAGCTTGGGAGGGTCGAGCAATCAGCCCCAGCATTTT. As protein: CASSLGGSSNQPQHF.

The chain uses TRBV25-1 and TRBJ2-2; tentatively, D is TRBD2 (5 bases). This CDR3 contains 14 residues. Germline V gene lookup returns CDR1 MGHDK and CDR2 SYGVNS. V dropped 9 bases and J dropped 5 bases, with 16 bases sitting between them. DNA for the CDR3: TGTGCCAGGGCGGATGGGAGTGGGACCGGGGAGCTGTTTTTT. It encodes CARADGSGTGELFF.

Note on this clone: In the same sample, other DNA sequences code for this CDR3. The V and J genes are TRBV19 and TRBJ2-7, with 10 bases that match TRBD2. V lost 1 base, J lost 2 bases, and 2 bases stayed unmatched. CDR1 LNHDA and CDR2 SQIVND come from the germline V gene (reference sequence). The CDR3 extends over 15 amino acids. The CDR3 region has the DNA TGTGCCAGTAGTATAGGTAGCGGGGGGCCCTACGAGCAGTACTTC. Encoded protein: CASSIGSGGPYEQYF.

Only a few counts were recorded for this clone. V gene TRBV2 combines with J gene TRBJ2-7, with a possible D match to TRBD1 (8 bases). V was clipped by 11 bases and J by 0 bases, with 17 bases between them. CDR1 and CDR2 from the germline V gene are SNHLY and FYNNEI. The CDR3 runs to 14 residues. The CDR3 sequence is CAGRGQAISYEQYF. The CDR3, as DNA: TGTGCCGGGAGGGGACAGGCCATCTCCTACGAGCAGTACTTC.

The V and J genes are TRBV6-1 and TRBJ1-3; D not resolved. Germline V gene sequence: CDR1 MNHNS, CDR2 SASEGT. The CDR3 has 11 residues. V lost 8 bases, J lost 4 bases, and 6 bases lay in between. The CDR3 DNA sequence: TGTGCCAGCGAGGCAGGAAACACCATATATTTT. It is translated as CASEAGNTIYF.

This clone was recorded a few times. CDR3: CASSILSPFDRGTTEAFF. For the CDR3, the DNA is TGTGCCAGTAGTATATTGTCCCCCTTCGACAGGGGGACCACTGAAGCTTTCTTT. J is TRBJ1-1 and V is TRBV19; TRBD1 matches at 9 bases. The germline V gene encodes CDR1 LNHDA and CDR2 SQIVND (reference sequence). The length of the CDR3 is 18 residues. Losses at the gene ends were 2 bases for V and 4 bases for J; bases not matched to a gene: 14. The variable domain in full, completed from reference TRBV19 and TRBJ1-1, reads DGGITQSPKYLFRKEGQNVTLSCEQNLNHDAMYWYRQDPGQGLRLIYYSQIVNDFQKGDIAEGYSVSREKKESFPLTVTSAQKNPTAFYLCASSILSPFDRGTTEAFFGQGTRLTVV.

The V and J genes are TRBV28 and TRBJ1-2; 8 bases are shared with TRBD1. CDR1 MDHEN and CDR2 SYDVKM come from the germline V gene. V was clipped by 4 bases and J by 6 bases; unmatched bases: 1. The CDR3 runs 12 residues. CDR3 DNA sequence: TGTGCCAGCAGTTCGGACAGGGATGGCTACACCTTC. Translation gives CASSSDRDGYTF.

The CDR3 sequence is CASSENKQGLYGYTF. CDR3 coding DNA: TGTGCCAGCAGTGAAAACAAACAGGGTCTCTATGGCTACACCTTC. The rearrangement uses TRBV25-1 and TRBJ1-2; TRBD1 might be the D (6 bases). CDR3 length: 15 amino acids. Germline V CDR1 and CDR2: MGHDK, SYGVNS. Trimming cost V 2 bases and J 4 bases, with 14 bases left between them.

Here the CDR3 DNA reads TGTGCCAGCAGCTCCACAGGATCCTCTGGAAACACCATATATTTT. Encoded protein: CASSSTGSSGNTIYF. This chain links TRBV11-2 with TRBJ1-3, with D possibly TRBD1 on 5 matching bases. Looked up from germline, CDR1 is SGHAT and CDR2 is FQNNGV. The CDR3 covers 15 residues. V was trimmed by 4 bases and J by 0 bases, leaving 10 bases between them.

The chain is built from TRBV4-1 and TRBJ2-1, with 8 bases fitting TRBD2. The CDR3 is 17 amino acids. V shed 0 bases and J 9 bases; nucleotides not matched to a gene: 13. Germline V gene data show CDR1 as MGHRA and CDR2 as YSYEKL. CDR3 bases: TGCGCCAGCAGCCAAGAAGGGGCGGGACTAGTGTTCGGTGAGCAGTTCTTC. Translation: CASSQEGAGLVFGEQFF.

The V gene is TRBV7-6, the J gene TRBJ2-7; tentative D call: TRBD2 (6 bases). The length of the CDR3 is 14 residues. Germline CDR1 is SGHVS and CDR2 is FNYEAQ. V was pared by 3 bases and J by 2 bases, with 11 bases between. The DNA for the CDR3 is TGTGCCAGCAGCTTTAGCGGCGGGGCCTACGAGCAGTACTTC. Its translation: CASSFSGGAYEQYF.

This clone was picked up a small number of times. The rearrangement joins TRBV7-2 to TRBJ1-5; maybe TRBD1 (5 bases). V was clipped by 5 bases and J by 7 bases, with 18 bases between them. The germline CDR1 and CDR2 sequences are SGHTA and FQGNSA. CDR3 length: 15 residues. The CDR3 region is CASSVIRGMGQPQHF. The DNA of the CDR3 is TGTGCCAGCAGCGTAATTAGGGGTATGGGGCAGCCCCAGCATTTT.

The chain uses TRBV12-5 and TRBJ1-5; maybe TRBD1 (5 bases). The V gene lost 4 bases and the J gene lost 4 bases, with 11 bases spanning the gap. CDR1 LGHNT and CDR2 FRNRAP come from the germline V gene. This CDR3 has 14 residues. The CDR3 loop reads CASGWEQANQPQHF. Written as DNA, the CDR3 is TGTGCTAGTGGTTGGGAACAGGCAAATCAGCCCCAGCATTTT.

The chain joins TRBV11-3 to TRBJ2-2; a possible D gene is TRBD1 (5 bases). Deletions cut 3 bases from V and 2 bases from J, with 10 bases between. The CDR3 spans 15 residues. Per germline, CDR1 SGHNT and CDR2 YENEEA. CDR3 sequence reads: CASSLGQPNTGELFF. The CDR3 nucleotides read TGTGCCAGCAGCTTGGGGCAGCCCAACACCGGGGAGCTGTTTTTT.

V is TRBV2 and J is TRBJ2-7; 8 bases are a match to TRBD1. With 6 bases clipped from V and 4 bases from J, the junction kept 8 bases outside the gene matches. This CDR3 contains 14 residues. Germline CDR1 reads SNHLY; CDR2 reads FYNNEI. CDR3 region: CASRGTGGKYEQYF. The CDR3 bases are TGTGCCAGCAGGGGAACAGGGGGGAAGTACGAGCAGTACTTC.